The clone carrying this T cell receptor (beta chain) was detected ten times or more. What it binds is not known. TCRdb's table, derived via immunoSEQ multiplex PCR, lists solely in-frame clones and lacks some. The profile shows some 110,000 clones, approximately 84% of them singletons. The data were taken from a study of radiotherapy plus CTLA-4 blockade in lung cancer. At the level of the study: Objective response rate was 18%; disease control rate, 25% to 35%.

V lost 10 bases and J 4 bases, leaving 17 bases between the germline ends. The CDR3 has 14 amino acids. CDR1 is PRHDT and CDR2 is FYEKMQ in the germline V gene (reference sequence). Study-wide results and caveats: Radiotherapy with ipilimumab was followed by blood expansion of tumor-derived clones.

The sequenced sample was peripheral blood, obtained from a patient treated with radiotherapy plus ipilimumab. This TCR derives from a human donor with non-small cell lung cancer who had a partial response to radiotherapy plus ipilimumab. The chain links TRBV13 to TRBJ1-3; D remains unclear. The CDR3 sequence: CATAERAPGNTIYF. The CDR3 DNA reads as TGTGCCACCGCAGAGAGGGCCCCGGGAAACACCATATATTTT.